The 9 T cell receptor beta chains listed next were all sequenced from one sample in a study of blood T cells in healthy people across ages. The use of a sample-barcoded 5' primer and a J-beta primer mix characterized a second PCR of roughly 6 to 11 cycles. TCRdb called the 5' RACE reads again in MiXCR, with one record for every CDR3 protein. The sample shows about 1.1 million distinct CDR3 sequences, roughly two fifths of them seen only once. Material for sequencing was blood. The receptor set was obtained from a young man in good health.

The chain recombines TRBV7-3 with TRBJ2-1, with D uncertain. Germline CDR1 reads SGHTA; CDR2 reads FQGTGA. The length of the CDR3 is 13 residues. The germline V and J ends were trimmed by 3 bases and 6 bases, with 9 bases remaining between them. The CDR3 DNA reads TGTGCCAGCAGCTTTCCGGCTTCCAATGAGCAGTTCTTC. Protein: CASSFPASNEQFF.

The rearrangement uses TRBV2 and TRBJ2-1; the match to TRBD1 covers 8 bases. Trimming removed 3 bases from V and 8 bases from J; junction bases left unmatched: 3. The germline V gene has CDR1 SNHLY and CDR2 FYNNEI. The length of the CDR3 is 13 residues. The DNA for the CDR3 is TGTGCCAGCAGTGACGGGACAGGCGATGAGCAGTTCTTC. Translating gives CASSDGTGDEQFF.

The V and J genes are TRBV6-6 and TRBJ2-5; D is uncertain. The last part of the DNA fits TRBJ2-1 better; the J call may be wrong. Germline V gives CDR1 MNHNY, CDR2 SVGAGI (reference sequence). This CDR3 has 14 residues. Here the CDR3 DNA reads TGTGCCAGCAGTTACTCGACGTTACAAGAGACCCAGTTCTTC. Translated, it gives CASSYSTLQETQFF.

The table lists this clonotype with many counts. The chain recombines TRBV4-2 with TRBJ2-5, with D perhaps matching TRBD2 (6 bases). The CDR3 contains 16 residues. V lost 1 base, J lost 3 bases, and 15 bases lay in between. Germline V CDR1 and CDR2: LGHNA, YNFKEQ. CDR3 region: CASSQVFGGTEETQYF. The CDR3 coding sequence is TGTGCCAGCAGCCAAGTTTTTGGGGGGACTGAAGAGACCCAGTACTTC.

This clonotype has more than one count but fewer than ten. The chain combines TRBV12-3 or TRBV12-4 with TRBJ2-7, with D tentatively TRBD1 or TRBD2 (5 bases each). V dropped 6 bases and J dropped 2 bases, with 11 bases sitting between them. The CDR3 runs 13 residues. This chain's CDR3 is CASRDRGTYEQYF. As DNA, the CDR3 is TGTGCCAGCAGAGACAGAGGGACCTACGAGCAGTACTTC.

The chain joins TRBV19 to TRBJ2-4; 7 bases line up with TRBD1. Near its end, the DNA agrees better with TRBJ2-5, so the J call may be wrong. CDR3 length equals 15 residues. The germline V gene has CDR1 LNHDA and CDR2 SQIVND (reference sequence). The CDR3 sequence is CASSIGTGVEETQYF. Written as DNA, the CDR3 is TGTGCCAGTAGTATAGGGACAGGAGTGGAAGAGACCCAGTACTTC.

This clonotype was seen only a few times. This sequence joins TRBV5-1 and TRBJ1-4, with 7 bases fitting TRBD1. J was trimmed by 8 bases and V by 4 bases; bases with no gene match: 8. The CDR3 has 14 amino acids. Germline V gene data show CDR1 as SGHRS and CDR2 as YFSETQ. The CDR3 reads CASSPTGRIEKLFF. The CDR3 DNA follows: TGCGCCAGCAGCCCGACAGGGCGAATCGAAAAACTGTTTTTT.

This clonotype has more than one count but fewer than ten. V usage is TRBV5-5 and J usage is TRBJ1-5; tentatively, D is TRBD1 (5 bases). Germline loops: CDR1 SGHKS, CDR2 YYEKEE (reference sequence). The CDR3 runs 16 residues. The V end lost 4 bases, the J end lost 0 bases, and 14 bases lay between the germline ends. CDR3 sequence: CASSRNLGGSNQPQHF. In nucleotides, the CDR3 is TGTGCCAGCAGCCGGAATTTGGGGGGTAGCAATCAGCCCCAGCATTTT.

The J gene is TRBJ2-7, the V gene TRBV6-2 or TRBV6-3; D gene unclear. CDR1 is MNHEY and CDR2 is SVGEGT in the germline V gene. The CDR3 is 15 residues long. V was shortened by 6 bases and J by 0 bases, with 15 bases between the two germline ends. CDR3 in amino acids: CASRPTQTISYEQYF. CDR3 DNA: TGTGCCAGCAGACCGACCCAGACGATCTCCTACGAGCAGTACTTC.